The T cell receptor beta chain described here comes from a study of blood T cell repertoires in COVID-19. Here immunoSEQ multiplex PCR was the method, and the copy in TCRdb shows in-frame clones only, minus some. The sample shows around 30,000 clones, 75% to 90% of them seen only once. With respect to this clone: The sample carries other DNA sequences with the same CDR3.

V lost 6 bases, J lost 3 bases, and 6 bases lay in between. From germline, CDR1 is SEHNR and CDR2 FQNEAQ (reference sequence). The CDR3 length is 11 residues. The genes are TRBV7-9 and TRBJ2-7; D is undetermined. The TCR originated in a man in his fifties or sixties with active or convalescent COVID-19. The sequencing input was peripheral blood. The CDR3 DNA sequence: TGTGCCAGCAGTAGGAGCTACGAGCAGTACTTC. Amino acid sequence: CASSRSYEQYF.